Given below is one T cell receptor beta chain in context. What this receptor recognizes is not known. Base quality data are lacking; no much larger clone is found one base away. Libraries were built with the immunoSEQ multiplex PCR assay. For the multiplex PCR, a mixture combining 60 forward primers for TCR Vbeta segments and 13 reverse primers for TCR Jbeta segments was used. The CDR3 region of rearranged TCR beta genes was amplified from genomic DNA by a multiplex PCR assay. The Illumina HiSeq System was used to sequence the amplified TCR beta libraries as 87-base-pair reads. The authors' analysis ran thus. A later analysis tallied 75 million to 95 million unique TCR beta chains across the 650 to 750 repertoires, and about 12 million of those chains were shared by two or more donors. To remove PCR and sequencing errors, raw reads were error-corrected and collapsed into unique sequences using a nearest-neighbor algorithm that merged closely related sequences. CDR3 sequences were aligned to IMGT reference sequences to assign V, D and J gene segments. For a sequence to be retained, at least a six-nucleotide match to both a V gene segment and a J gene segment was required. A rearrangement counted as productive if the CDR3 had no stop codons and remained in frame with V and J, and every other rearrangement counted as non-productive. CDR3 was defined by IMGT convention, running from the second conserved V-encoded cysteine to the conserved J-encoded phenylalanine. The earlier analysis of 500 to 650 of the donors excluded any sequence lacking an unambiguous match to a single V gene segment. In an earlier analysis of several hundred of the donors, V segments were called functional above 56.7% productive rearrangements and were called segregating when the between-donor standard deviation exceeded 5%. A statistical classification framework was built for diagnosing cytomegalovirus status from the catalog of TCR beta chain sequences. In a later analysis, TCR nucleotide sequences were compared against IMGT/GENE-DB human TR gene sequences so that V and J genes could be assigned. Using the TCRdist pipeline, a later analysis assigned CDR3 sequences along with most-parsimonious VDJ recombination scenarios. In a later analysis, each TCR beta chain was defined by its CDR3 amino acid sequence together with its V-gene family, and reads lacking a unique V-gene family were excluded. To address suspected cross-contamination and a sequencing artifact, a later analysis removed approximately 600 highly shared, low-generation-probability nucleotide sequences. For each public chain, a later analysis derived a clonal expansion index from normalized ranks of inferred template counts within each repertoire. In a later analysis, generation probabilities were computed with a VDJ recombination model fitted to out-of-frame rearrangements, and the resulting probabilities were checked against IGoR. Hypergeometric tests were used in a later analysis to score TCR-TCR, TCR-HLA and TCR-CMV co-occurrence, with a repertoire-size bias correction applied to the TCR pairs. In a later analysis, false discovery rates were estimated by permuting HLA or CMV assignments 20 times. In a later analysis, co-occurring TCRs were grouped using DBSCAN, and TCRdist sequence similarity was added for clustering within HLA-allele-positive subsets. Repertoires with fewer than 30,000 or more than 120,000 public chains, plus five repertoires with anomalous nucleotide sharing, were excluded from co-occurrence clustering. Entries here come from immuneACCESS through TCRdb and include only in-frame sequences with V and J called. Some clones fail to appear in such tables; in the studies checked, an unresolved V gene covers under half of the shortfall, and the cause of the remainder is unknown. V, J and clone size were drawn from that table, and D and trimming were deduced from the DNA. This sample is represented by roughly 140,000 clones; around three fifths of them were singletons. Of the sample, less than 3.5% is held by the ten largest clones.

The cohort consisted of 650 to 850 healthy bone marrow donors. At the time of sampling, every cohort member was nominally healthy, though immune exposures that went unrecorded were likely present. The donor was CMV seropositive and belonged to the group of about 290 seropositive cohort members. A peripheral blood sample was collected from each donor, and TCR beta sequencing was performed on peripheral blood mononuclear cells. The Qiagen DNeasy Blood Extraction Kit was used to extract genomic DNA from the blood cell samples. This sample was taken from a study of cytomegalovirus exposure and HLA in healthy donors (dated by TCRdb to the late 2010s). General notes on the study: In an earlier analysis of fewer than 750 of the donors, 276 Gb of sequence data and 95 million to 130 million unique TCR beta sequences from roughly 190 million T cells were reported. Typing coverage differed by locus: A, B, C, DRB1 and DQB1 were typed in about 620-630 donors, DQA1 in about 500, DPA1 in over 600, and DPB1 in approximately 450. In the later analysis, no new phenotypic data were used to find candidate immune exposures; instead, reliance was placed on TCR beta sequences and their occurrence across donors. A separate validation cohort of approximately 130 different subjects was used in addition to the roughly 620-subject first cohort. The study was designed to test whether signatures of past pathogen exposure could be identified by cataloging public T cell receptors. A later analysis re-examined previously published TCR beta repertoires from several hundred donors and added high-resolution HLA genotyping to investigate patterns of TCR occurrence. Among 300 to 500 genotyped donors of the cohort, an average of approximately 200,000 unique TCR beta nucleotide sequences was sequenced per donor, of which roughly 17% were non-productive. Among the roughly 380 genotyped donors, under 90% belonged to the genetic ancestry cluster associated with self-reported Caucasian donors. Donor age, sex, ethnicity and CMV serostatus were collected together with the repertoire data. All discovery cohort repertoires had been generated on a single sequencing platform. The T cell repertoires of 670 or so subjects were profiled by immunosequencing and related to cytomegalovirus serostatus. The study combined high-throughput TCR immunosequencing, statistical association of individual TCRs with disease status, and machine learning to predict cytomegalovirus infection status. A later genetic analysis took genome-wide SNP genotypes for about 55% of the 666 donors and used that subset as a discovery cohort. To decide whether each TCR beta V gene segment behaved as functional or pseudogenic, an earlier analysis of some 570 of the donors relied on high-throughput TCR beta sequencing. HLA typing covered class I and class II loci at four-digit resolution. Four or five DR-DQ haplotypes were handled as single units for association and clustering because linkage in the cohort was strong. An early release covering approximately 600 HLA-typed donors comprised about 300 gigabases of sequencing data and 85 million to 100 million unique TCR sequences. Here is what the overall study found, with its caveats: The study gave a list of 150 to 200 TCR beta chains associated with cytomegalovirus. The sequencing pipeline was judged likely to have produced a cluster of highly shared sequence variants as a technical artifact. A later analysis found that most CMV-associated TCR beta chains appeared HLA-restricted, with HLA associations seemingly driven largely by CMV exposure. CMV serostatus was the only immune exposure information available for the cohort. Linkage disequilibrium might explain the correlated functional status among segregating V segments, but an unknown experimental factor could not be ruled out. Roughly uniform sequencing depth across donors was assumed in presence/absence analyses, although this assumption may not hold. The authors suggested that the approach could potentially be extended to other disease states and immunological phenotypes. In a later analysis, HLA-associated TCR beta chains showed more clonal expansion and lower generation probabilities than non-associated chains that were equally common. A later analysis reported that several top co-occurrence clusters appeared linked to parvovirus B19, influenza, CMV and Epstein-Barr virus. This cohort had only TCR beta chains sequenced, and the lack of alpha or paired-chain data limited which features could be detected. At a false discovery rate of 0.05, a later analysis linked around 15,000 TCR beta sequences to specific HLA alleles. Because counts were too low, 15 or so rarely observed V segments, including chromosome 9 orphons, were excluded from the earlier analysis of some 540 of the donors. Strong co-occurrence of HLA alleles, especially DR and DQ, made assigning TCR associations to individual alleles difficult. A further reported finding was that TCR beta sequences accurately predicted the HLA-A and HLA-B alleles for most subjects in the first cohort. Because some donors lacked HLA typing at each locus, the association tests relied only on the typed subset. Most TCR sequences were seen in very few donors, while some public TCRs were found in many individuals. According to a later analysis, TCR association rates differed among HLA loci, with DRB1 alleles showing the most associated TCRs and HLA-C alleles showing the fewest. Cytomegalovirus status was reported to be diagnosed by the classifier with high specificity and sensitivity in both the original and validation cohorts. In a later genetic analysis, fewer N-insertions in productive TCRs were reported among donors in an Asian-associated ancestry cluster than the roughly 640-donor mean. In vitro tests confirmed that a few of the cytomegalovirus-associated TCR beta chains recognize cytomegalovirus antigens. Some IMGT-functional V segments, including TRBV6-2 and TRBV6-3, could not be told apart with the 87-base-pair reads, so those segments were excluded. An association between a missense DCLRE1C variant and V-gene and J-gene trimming of TCR beta chains was found in a later genetic analysis and replicated in an independent cohort. In an earlier analysis of some 540 of the donors, most TCR beta V segments appeared in productive rearrangements about 87% or about 30% of the time, broadly matching IMGT annotations.

Including cysteine and phenylalanine, the CDR3 has 15 amino acids. The kept DNA is CDR3 alone, 45 bases in frame from the first base. For this chain, trimming is 6 bases at the V end and 5 bases at the J end, and the number of junction bases without a gene match is 7. Via the germline V gene (reference sequence), CDR1 is PRHDT and CDR2 FYEKMQ. Recombination connected TRBV13 to TRBJ2-3; 11 of the junction bases match TRBD2. The receptor was derived from a woman aged 25-40 years in good health and CMV-seropositive. The source material was PBMCs. The CDR3 reads CASSLAGGAGDTQYF. The nucleotide sequence reads as follows: TGTGCCAGCAGTCTAGCGGGAGGAGCGGGAGATACGCAGTATTTT.